These 28 T cell receptor beta chains were sequenced from one sample in a study of T cells in localized non-small cell lung cancer. TCRdb keeps only in-frame clones here, not all; method: immunoSEQ multiplex PCR. The table records around 4,400 clones, 28% of them present only once. The sequenced sample was lung tumor tissue, obtained before any cancer treatment. Receptors were obtained from a man aged 35 to 69 with stage II lung adenocarcinoma.

This clone has more than one count but fewer than ten. The J gene is TRBJ1-5, the V gene TRBV19; D gene ambiguous. Looked up from germline, CDR1 is LNHDA and CDR2 is SQIVND (reference sequence). The V end lost 3 bases, the J end lost 4 bases, and 10 bases lay between the germline ends. The CDR3 spans 14 residues. CDR3 nucleotide sequence: TGTGCCAGTAGTATCGGGCCAGTTAATCAGCCCCAGCATTTT. Its translation is CASSIGPVNQPQHF.

This clone has just a few counts. This chain links TRBV14 with TRBJ1-3, with D uncertain. The CDR3 is 13 residues long. Per germline, CDR1 SGHDN and CDR2 FVKESK. V was cut by 8 bases and J by 0 bases, with 8 bases left in between. For the CDR3, the DNA is TGTGCCAGCGGTCCGTTCTCTGGAAACACCATATATTTT. Translation gives CASGPFSGNTIYF.

This chain links TRBV28 with TRBJ2-4; no definite D call. Trimming stripped 6 bases from V and 10 bases from J, with 16 bases between. The CDR3 covers 13 residues. Per germline, CDR1 MDHEN and CDR2 SYDVKM. The CDR3 DNA reads as TGTGCCAGCAGCTCCTATGAGGTCTCGATTCAGTACTTC. This encodes CASSSYEVSIQYF.

The genes are TRBV11-3 and TRBJ1-4, with D uncertain. The V and J ends lost 3 bases and 7 bases respectively, with 18 bases between them. The germline V gene has CDR1 SGHNT and CDR2 YENEEA. This CDR3 has 16 amino acids. CDR3 nucleotides: TGTGCCAGCAGCTTGGGTTTGGACGGTCTCGGTGAAAAACTGTTTTTT. Protein sequence: CASSLGLDGLGEKLFF.

The chain carries TRBV5-1 and TRBJ1-2; D gene unclear. The V gene lost 0 bases and the J gene lost 5 bases, with 14 bases spanning the gap. In germline, CDR1 is SGHRS, CDR2 YFSETQ. CDR3 length: 15 amino acids. CDR3: CASSLEATDAYGYTF. CDR3 DNA sequence: TGCGCCAGCAGCTTGGAGGCGACCGATGCGTATGGCTACACCTTC.

CDR3 sequence reads: CASSSGLPNTEAFF. In nucleotides, the CDR3 is TGTGCCAGCAGTTCCGGGCTACCAAACACTGAAGCTTTCTTT. The chain has TRBV28 and TRBJ1-1; unclear D gene. Per germline, CDR1 MDHEN and CDR2 SYDVKM. Trimming took 4 bases from V and 2 from J, leaving 11 bases between them. CDR3 length: 14 amino acids.

This chain links TRBV19 with TRBJ1-2; no reliable D call. CDR1 LNHDA and CDR2 SQIVND come from the germline V gene (reference sequence). The CDR3 runs 16 residues. The V gene lost 3 bases and the J gene lost 0 bases, with 14 bases spanning the gap. Here the CDR3 DNA reads TGTGCCAGTAGTATTGGGCCGCACGGAGCTAACTATGGCTACACCTTC. It yields the protein CASSIGPHGANYGYTF. Variable domain in full (rest from reference TRBV19 and TRBJ1-2): DGGITQSPKYLFRKEGQNVTLSCEQNLNHDAMYWYRQDPGQGLRLIYYSQIVNDFQKGDIAEGYSVSREKKESFPLTVTSAQKNPTAFYLCASSIGPHGANYGYTFGSGTRLTVV.

This clone was recorded only once. The CDR3 DNA sequence: TGTGCCAGCAGCTTAACTGGGGCTAGCGGGAGAAATGAGCAGTTCTTC. Translation: CASSLTGASGRNEQFF. The rearrangement links TRBV11-3 to TRBJ2-1, with 10 nucleotides matching TRBD2. Trimming at V came to 2 bases and at J to 7 bases, leaving 8 bases not matched to a gene. Germline lookup yields CDR1 SGHNT and CDR2 YENEEA. This CDR3 comprises 16 residues.

This clone was seen just once. The chain has TRBV19 and TRBJ1-3; TRBD1 matches 8 bases. Per the germline V gene, CDR1 is LNHDA and CDR2 is SQIVND (reference sequence). V gave up 4 bases and J gave up 1 base; unmatched junction bases: 6. CDR3 length equals 16 residues. The CDR3 region is CASSRWRQGSGNTIYF. As DNA, the CDR3 is TGTGCCAGTAGTAGGTGGAGACAGGGGTCTGGAAACACCATATATTTT. Supplemented by reference TRBV19 and TRBJ1-3, the full variable domain reads DGGITQSPKYLFRKEGQNVTLSCEQNLNHDAMYWYRQDPGQGLRLIYYSQIVNDFQKGDIAEGYSVSREKKESFPLTVTSAQKNPTAFYLCASSRWRQGSGNTIYFGEGSWLTVV.

This clone was picked up a small number of times. The chain uses TRBV12-5 and TRBJ2-7; no clear D gene. Germline-derived CDR1 and CDR2 are LGHNT and FRNRAP. The CDR3 covers 11 residues. Here the CDR3 reads CASRRMYEQYF. The CDR3 DNA reads as TGTGCCAGCCGTAGAATGTACGAGCAGTACTTC.

The table lists this clone with a few counts. This chain links TRBV6-8 with TRBJ2-3; D is unresolved. Germline loops: CDR1 MNHGY, CDR2 SAAAGT. V lost 4 bases and J lost 4, with 9 bases in between. There are 13 residues in the CDR3. The CDR3 sequence is CASSSANPDTQYF. The CDR3 DNA reads as TGTGCCAGCAGTTCCGCTAACCCAGATACGCAGTATTTT.

This clone showed up just once. V is TRBV29-1 and J is TRBJ2-7; D ambiguous. Germline V CDR1 and CDR2: SQVTM, ANQGSEA. Between the trimmed V and J ends, which lost 0 bases and 1 base, there was a span of 10 bases. The CDR3 runs 14 residues. CDR3 DNA sequence: TGCAGCGTTGAAGATCGAGGCGAATCCTACGAGCAGTACTTC. Its protein is CSVEDRGESYEQYF.

This clone has just a few counts. The J gene is TRBJ2-1, the V gene TRBV11-3, with D perhaps matching TRBD1 or TRBD2 (5 bases each). CDR3 size: 15 residues. The germline V gene has CDR1 SGHNT and CDR2 YENEEA. Trimming cost V 0 bases and J 5 bases, with 11 bases left between them. In DNA form, the CDR3 reads TGTGCCAGCAGCTTAGATCGGGGACGCCACAATGAGCAGTTCTTC. Amino acids: CASSLDRGRHNEQFF.

This clone was seen once. J is TRBJ1-4 and V is TRBV25-1, with 8 positions matching TRBD1. Germline V gene data show CDR1 as MGHDK and CDR2 as SYGVNS. V was clipped by 4 bases and J by 9 bases; unmatched bases: 4. The CDR3 totals 13 residues. The CDR3 sequence: CASSVRDRKKLFF. DNA for the CDR3: TGTGCCAGCAGTGTACGGGACAGGAAAAAACTGTTTTTT.

This chain uses TRBV29-1 with TRBJ1-2; D not certain. Trimming pared 2 bases from V and 3 bases from J, leaving 10 bases between. Looked up from germline, CDR1 is SQVTM and CDR2 is ANQGSEA. CDR3 length equals 13 residues. CDR3 in amino acids: CSVENPLDYGYTF. In DNA, the CDR3 is TGCAGCGTTGAAAACCCCCTGGACTATGGCTACACCTTC. The complete variable domain, with remaining parts taken from reference TRBV29-1 and TRBJ1-2, reads SAVISQKPSRDICQRGTSLTIQCQVDSQVTMMFWYRQQPGQSLTLIATANQGSEATYESGFVIDKFPISRPNLTFSTLTVSNMSPEDSSIYLCSVENPLDYGYTFGSGTRLTVV.

The rearrangement links TRBV12-5 to TRBJ1-5; possible D gene TRBD1, 6 bases. This CDR3 comprises 15 residues. CDR1 is LGHNT and CDR2 is FRNRAP in the germline V gene. Trimming left V 4 bases short and J 0 bases short, with 10 bases between. The DNA for the CDR3 is TGTGCTAGTGGTTCCCCAGGGGATAGCAATCAGCCCCAGCATTTT. Encoded protein: CASGSPGDSNQPQHF.

This clone was seen more than once but under ten times. The chain has TRBV11-3 and TRBJ1-1, with no clear D. The CDR3 is 14 residues long. V lost 2 bases and J 1 base, leaving 8 bases between the germline ends. Germline CDR1 reads SGHNT; CDR2 reads YENEEA. The CDR3 is CASSLHRANTEAFF. The CDR3 DNA reads TGTGCCAGCAGCTTACATAGGGCGAACACTGAAGCTTTCTTT. Full variable domain (rest looked up from reference TRBV11-3 and TRBJ1-1): EAGVVQSPRYKIIEKKQPVAFWCNPISGHNTLYWYLQNLGQGPELLIRYENEEAVDDSQLPKDRFSAERLKGVDSTLKIQPAELGDSAVYLCASSLHRANTEAFFGQGTRLTVV.

The rearrangement uses TRBV28 and TRBJ2-5; D is tentatively TRBD1 or TRBD2 (5 bases each). Germline CDR1 and CDR2: MDHEN and SYDVKM. The CDR3 length is 15 residues. Trimming took 7 bases from V and 5 from J, leaving 20 bases between them. The DNA for the CDR3 is TGTGCCAGCACTTCTCCTGGGGGAACCGGCGAGACCCAGTACTTC. It encodes CASTSPGGTGETQYF.

The sample holds a few counts of this clone. This chain links TRBV6-8 with TRBJ2-6; possibly TRBD1 for D (5 bases). The CDR3 loop spans 15 amino acids. Germline V gene lookup returns CDR1 MNHGY and CDR2 SAAAGT. With 11 bases removed from V and 5 bases from J, the gap between germline ends came to 19 bases. The CDR3 DNA follows: TGTGCCGGTGGGCAGGGATCGGCGAGGGCCAACGTCCTGACTTTC. Its translation is CAGGQGSARANVLTF.

This chain uses TRBV5-1 with TRBJ1-4, with 7 bases fitting TRBD1. Germline V gene lookup returns CDR1 SGHRS and CDR2 YFSETQ. The CDR3 contains 20 residues. With 5 bases clipped from V and 3 bases from J, the junction kept 22 bases outside the gene matches. The CDR3 region is CASRASGTDDAGRANEKLFF. In DNA form, the CDR3 reads TGCGCCAGCAGGGCCTCCGGGACAGATGACGCCGGGAGGGCTAATGAAAAACTGTTTTTT.

The J gene is TRBJ2-3, the V gene TRBV11-3; the match to TRBD2 covers 9 bases. This CDR3 comprises 15 residues. Germline lookup yields CDR1 SGHNT and CDR2 YENEEA. J was trimmed by 6 bases and V by 5 bases; bases with no gene match: 9. The CDR3 loop reads CASSPGVAGADTQYF. CDR3 DNA sequence: TGTGCCAGCAGCCCGGGGGTAGCGGGAGCCGATACGCAGTATTTT.

This chain connects TRBV19 to TRBJ1-1; D ambiguous. The length of the CDR3 is 16 residues. CDR1 and CDR2 (germline): LNHDA, SQIVND (reference sequence). The ends were cut back, 5 bases at V and 0 bases at J, with 16 bases in the middle. The CDR3 spells CASSQDLSGMNTEAFF. The CDR3 DNA reads TGTGCCAGTAGTCAAGACCTGAGTGGCATGAACACTGAAGCTTTCTTT.

This clone was found a few times. This chain uses TRBV23-1 with TRBJ1-1, with D perhaps TRBD1 (6 bases). TRBV23-1 is an ORF for which the function is uncertain. The CDR3 runs 15 residues. The V and J ends lost 6 bases and 4 bases respectively, with 18 bases between them. The CDR3 loop reads CASSQAKGVGTEAFF. CDR3 coding DNA: TGCGCCAGCAGCCAAGCTAAGGGGGTAGGCACTGAAGCTTTCTTT.

This clone was seen only a few times. This chain uses TRBV14 with TRBJ2-1; 9 bases align to TRBD1. There are 16 residues in the CDR3. The junction had 8 bases not matched to a gene; V was cut back by 2 bases and J by 6 bases. Germline assignment: CDR1 SGHDN and CDR2 FVKESK. CDR3 coding DNA: TGTGCCAGCAGCCAATACGGACAGGGGAAATCCAATGAGCAGTTCTTC. Protein sequence: CASSQYGQGKSNEQFF.

The rearrangement links TRBV30 to TRBJ1-1, with D unclear. The V end was cut by 0 bases, the J end by 0 bases, with 11 bases between. CDR1 is GTSNPN, CDR2 SVGIG, per germline (reference sequence). The CDR3 sequence is 15 residues long. CDR3 protein: CAWSVRDSMNTEAFF. In nucleotides, the CDR3 is TGTGCCTGGAGTGTACGAGATAGCATGAACACTGAAGCTTTCTTT. Based on the CDR3 plus reference TRBV30 and TRBJ1-1, the full variable domain is SQTIHQWPATLVQPVGSPLSLECTVEGTSNPNLYWYRQAAGRGLQLLFYSVGIGQISSEVPQNLSASRPQDRQFILSSKKLLLSDSGFYLCAWSVRDSMNTEAFFGQGTRLTVV.

Points on this clone: One end of the junction fails to match germline, which may point to a read error. This chain joins TRBV6-8 and TRBJ2-3; D uncertain. The CDR3 contains 13 residues. The germline V gene has CDR1 MNHGY and CDR2 SAAAGT. The CDR3 protein is CAISPQQADTQYF. CDR3 DNA: TGTGCCATCAGTCCTCAGCAGGCAGATACGCAGTATTTT.

The CDR3 DNA reads as TGTGCCAGCAGTTTGACTATTTATGGGGCCCAGTACTTC. Translated, it gives CASSLTIYGAQYF. J is TRBJ2-5 and V is TRBV28, with D maybe TRBD2 (5 bases). Germline-derived CDR1 and CDR2 are MDHEN and SYDVKM. Trimming shortened V by 3 bases and J by 9 bases, and 14 bases separated the two germline ends. This CDR3 has 13 amino acids.

A single count supports this clone. The chain joins TRBV11-3 to TRBJ2-7, with 13 bases fitting TRBD2. The germline CDR1 and CDR2 sequences are SGHNT and YENEEA. This CDR3 is built from 14 residues. V was pared by 5 bases and J by 12 bases, with 10 bases of the junction left unmatched. The CDR3 here is CASSHGTSGTLMYF. CDR3 nucleotide sequence: TGTGCCAGCAGCCACGGGACTAGCGGGACCCTTATGTACTTC. The whole variable domain, filled in from reference TRBV11-3 and TRBJ2-7, reads EAGVVQSPRYKIIEKKQPVAFWCNPISGHNTLYWYLQNLGQGPELLIRYENEEAVDDSQLPKDRFSAERLKGVDSTLKIQPAELGDSAVYLCASSHGTSGTLMYFGPGTRLTVT.